Presented here are 31 T cell receptor beta chains from one specimen sequenced in a study of patients and donors after allogeneic stem cell transplantation. MiXCR, applied by TCRdb to the RT-PCR reads, yields one record per CDR3 protein. The data show approximately 170,000 distinct CDR3 sequences, about 24% seen once. Input material: blood, either unsorted or a sorted T cell fraction (not recorded which). These receptors were collected from a human donor who was either an allogeneic HSCT recipient or a stem cell or donor lymphocyte infusion donor (not recorded which). It is not recorded whose cells these are; they may come from a transplant donor.

The chain combines TRBV5-5 with TRBJ2-7; D is uncertain. This CDR3 is 12 amino acids long. Trimming shortened V by 1 base and J by 4 bases, and 6 bases separated the two germline ends. Germline CDR1 is SGHKS and CDR2 is YYEKEE (reference sequence). The CDR3 DNA reads TGTGCCAGCAGCTTGTTTAGATACGAGCAGTACTTC. Amino acid sequence: CASSLFRYEQYF.

This clonotype was seen only a few times. The V gene is TRBV19, the J gene TRBJ2-1; the match to TRBD2 covers 7 bases. Per the germline V gene, CDR1 is LNHDA and CDR2 is SQIVND (reference sequence). V gave up 5 bases and J gave up 0 bases; unmatched junction bases: 13. The CDR3 sequence is 18 residues long. The DNA for the CDR3 is TGTGCCAGTAGTGTTTCGACTAGCCCTACGATCTCCTACAATGAGCAGTTCTTC. Its protein is CASSVSTSPTISYNEQFF.

CDR3 sequence: CASSLGLAREETQYF. Written as DNA, the CDR3 is TGCGCCAGCAGCTTGGGACTAGCTCGGGAAGAGACCCAGTACTTC. This chain connects TRBV5-1 to TRBJ2-5, with 7 bases fitting TRBD2. The V gene end was trimmed by 0 bases and the J gene end by 3 bases; junction bases not matched to a gene: 5. Germline CDR1 and CDR2: SGHRS and YFSETQ. There are 15 residues in the CDR3. Together with reference TRBV5-1 and TRBJ2-5, the CDR3 gives the full variable domain: KAGVTQTPRYLIKTRGQQVTLSCSPISGHRSVSWYQQTPGQGLQFLFEYFSETQRNKGNFPGRFSGRQFSNSRSEMNVSTLELGDSALYLCASSLGLAREETQYFGPGTRLLVL.

This clonotype was counted a few times. V gene TRBV7-8 combines with J gene TRBJ1-2; unclear D gene. Germline V gene data show CDR1 as SGHVS and CDR2 as FQNEAQ. This CDR3 spans 14 amino acids. Trimming stripped 4 bases from V and 4 bases from J, with 13 bases between. This chain's CDR3 is CASSSIRRLYGYTF. CDR3 nucleotides: TGTGCCAGCAGCTCCATCCGACGGCTCTATGGCTACACCTTC. The variable domain in full, completed from reference TRBV7-8 and TRBJ1-2, reads GAGVSQSPRYKVAKRGQDVALRCDPISGHVSLFWYQQALGQGPEFLTYFQNEAQLDKSGLPSDRFFAERPEGSVSTLKIQRTQQEDSAVYLCASSSIRRLYGYTFGSGTRLTVV.

In this sample, this clonotype turned up many times. V usage is TRBV29-1 and J usage is TRBJ1-2; TRBD1 matches 8 bases. After removal of 3 bases from V and 2 bases from J, the junction contained 5 bases not matched to a gene. Germline V gives CDR1 SQVTM, CDR2 ANQGSEA. The CDR3 covers 14 residues. As DNA, the CDR3 is TGCAGCGTTGAGAAAAGACAGGGGAACTATGGCTACACCTTC. This encodes CSVEKRQGNYGYTF.

The table lists this clonotype with a few counts. The gene calls are TRBV20-1 and TRBJ2-3; a possible D gene is TRBD1 (6 bases). This CDR3 region has 14 residues. Trimming stripped 4 bases from V and 1 base from J, with 12 bases between. Per germline, CDR1 DFQATT and CDR2 SNEGSKA (reference sequence). CDR3 coding DNA: TGCAGTGCTAAAACCGCAGGGGGCACAGATACGCAGTATTTT. It is translated as CSAKTAGGTDTQYF.

The chain combines TRBV6-1 with TRBJ1-5; TRBD1 is a possible D gene (6 bases). This CDR3 contains 14 residues. The ends were cut back, 3 bases at V and 2 bases at J, with 8 bases in the middle. Germline assignment: CDR1 MNHNS and CDR2 SASEGT. CDR3 DNA sequence: TGTGCCAGCAGTGACAGGGGTGGCAATCAGCCCCAGCATTTT. Its protein product is CASSDRGGNQPQHF.

This clonotype was observed a handful of times. This sequence joins TRBV12-3 or TRBV12-4 and TRBJ2-7; perhaps D is TRBD1 or TRBD2 (5 bases each). This CDR3 is 16 amino acids long. V was clipped by 0 bases and J by 3 bases, with 15 bases between them. CDR3 amino acids: CASSLALLGPNYEQYF. The DNA of the CDR3 is TGTGCCAGCAGTTTAGCCCTGCTGGGACCGAACTACGAGCAGTACTTC.

This clonotype was picked up a small number of times. The V call is TRBV5-1, the J call TRBJ1-2, with a possible D match to TRBD1 (5 bases). The V end lost 1 base, the J end lost 1 base, and 20 bases lay between the germline ends. The CDR3 runs to 18 residues. Germline V gene lookup returns CDR1 SGHRS and CDR2 YFSETQ. CDR3: CASSLRGRVLPVNYGYTF. The CDR3 DNA reads TGCGCCAGCAGCTTGAGGGGCAGGGTCCTTCCTGTTAACTATGGCTACACCTTC.

The chain uses TRBV20-1 and TRBJ2-7; no clear D gene. The CDR3 is 14 amino acids. From germline, CDR1 is DFQATT and CDR2 SNEGSKA (reference sequence). V dropped 1 base and J dropped 0 bases, with 10 bases sitting between them. The CDR3 is CSARAGLYSYEQYF. CDR3 DNA sequence: TGCAGTGCTAGAGCGGGTCTATACTCCTACGAGCAGTACTTC.

The sample holds many counts of this clonotype. V is TRBV12-3 or TRBV12-4 and J is TRBJ1-1; D remains ambiguous. V was cut by 2 bases and J by 8 bases, with 6 bases left in between. CDR3 size: 11 residues. CDR3 sequence: CASSLLGEAFF. The CDR3 DNA follows: TGTGCCAGCAGTTTACTGGGGGAAGCTTTCTTT.

The chain is built from TRBV27 and TRBJ2-7, with D tentatively TRBD2 (7 bases). Looked up from germline, CDR1 is MNHEY and CDR2 is SMNVEV (reference sequence). This CDR3 region has 15 residues. V lost 3 bases and J lost 3, with 15 bases in between. DNA of the CDR3: TGTGCCAGCAGTTTGGGTCGGGGGGCGGACTACGAGCAGTACTTC. It specifies CASSLGRGADYEQYF.

This rearrangement joins TRBV29-1 to TRBJ2-5; 8 bases align to TRBD1. Germline V CDR1 and CDR2: SQVTM, ANQGSEA. The CDR3 spans 13 residues. In DNA, the CDR3 is TGCAGTGCCCCTCAGGGGGCAGGAGAGACCCAGTACTTC. Translating it yields CSAPQGAGETQYF.

This clonotype was observed a few times. The chain employs TRBV3-1 and TRBJ1-4; the D is unclear. Germline V gene lookup returns CDR1 LGHDT and CDR2 YNNKEL (reference sequence). The V end lost 4 bases, the J end lost 2 bases, and 11 bases lay between the germline ends. The CDR3 totals 15 residues. Here the CDR3 DNA reads TGTGCCAGCAGCCCTATGTACGGTACTAATGAAAAACTGTTTTTT. Its translation is CASSPMYGTNEKLFF.

This clonotype was recorded a few times. CDR3: CASSVNRGPNEKLFF. The CDR3 DNA sequence: TGTGCCAGCAGCGTAAACAGGGGCCCAAATGAAAAACTGTTTTTT. The chain carries TRBV9 and TRBJ1-4; 7 positions agree with TRBD1. J lost 5 bases, V lost 1 base, and 5 bases had no gene match. CDR3 length: 15 amino acids. Germline CDR1 SGDLS, CDR2 YYNGEE.

The chain is built from TRBV10-3 and TRBJ2-1, with D uncertain. The CDR3 extends over 12 amino acids. V lost 5 bases and J lost 8, with 10 bases in between. Looked up from germline, CDR1 is ENHRY and CDR2 is SYGVKD. The CDR3 nucleotides read TGTGCCATCAGTTTGGCCCTCGATGAGCAGTTCTTC. This translates into CAISLALDEQFF.

This chain links TRBV10-3 with TRBJ2-1; a weak D match, TRBD2 (5 bases). Germline assignment: CDR1 ENHRY and CDR2 SYGVKD. The CDR3 is made up of 15 amino acids. Between the trimmed V and J ends, which lost 2 bases and 13 bases, there was a span of 21 bases. The CDR3 here is CAISEGRAPPNIQFF. CDR3 nucleotide sequence: TGTGCCATCAGTGAGGGGAGAGCCCCACCCAATATACAGTTCTTC.

The V gene is TRBV5-5, the J gene TRBJ1-2; 7 bases map to TRBD1. The CDR3 loop spans 14 amino acids. The V and J ends lost 4 bases and 3 bases, in that order; junction bases with no gene match: 6. Per germline, CDR1 SGHKS and CDR2 YYEKEE (reference sequence). The CDR3: CASSSAGTDYGYTF. The CDR3 nucleotides are TGTGCCAGCAGCAGCGCCGGGACAGACTATGGCTACACCTTC. Supplemented by reference TRBV5-5 and TRBJ1-2, the full variable domain reads DAGVTQSPTHLIKTRGQQVTLRCSPISGHKSVSWYQQVLGQGPQFIFQYYEKEERGRGNFPDRFSARQFPNYSSELNVNALLLGDSALYLCASSSAGTDYGYTFGSGTRLTVV.

This clonotype came up a few times. V usage is TRBV6-2 or TRBV6-3 and J usage is TRBJ1-1; 8 bases match TRBD1. The germline V gene has CDR1 MNHEY and CDR2 SVGEGT. The ends lost 4 bases at V and 1 base at J; junction bases unmatched: 2. The CDR3 has 14 amino acids. The CDR3 protein is CASSWDRWNTEAFF. The CDR3 DNA sequence: TGTGCCAGCAGTTGGGACAGGTGGAACACTGAAGCTTTCTTT.

In this sample, this clonotype turned up a few times. The CDR3 protein is CASSEVLISQETQYF. The CDR3 DNA follows: TGTGCCAGCAGTGAAGTTTTGATTTCCCAAGAGACCCAGTACTTC. V gene TRBV6-1 combines with J gene TRBJ2-5, with D unresolved. The germline gives CDR1 MNHNS, CDR2 SASEGT. Between the trimmed V and J ends, which lost 1 base and 1 base, there was a span of 10 bases. CDR3 length: 15 residues.

The gene calls are TRBV21-1 and TRBJ2-4; the table's TRBD2 call for D was not verified on the DNA. TRBV21-1 has pseudogene status. The CDR3 is 15 residues long. The CDR3: CASTDLVGSKNIQYF. The CDR3 region has the DNA TGTGCCAGCACGGACCTGGTCGGGAGTAAAAACATTCAGTACTTC.

This clonotype came up many times. The chain carries TRBV30 and TRBJ1-5, with 8 bases fitting TRBD1. The V and J ends lost 1 base and 6 bases, in that order; junction bases with no gene match: 8. Germline CDR1 reads GTSNPN; CDR2 reads SVGIG (reference sequence). The CDR3 spans 15 residues. As DNA, the CDR3 is TGTGCCTGGAGTGGGTCAACTCAGGGGGCTCAGCCCCAGCATTTT. Amino acid sequence: CAWSGSTQGAQPQHF. The whole variable domain, remainder taken from reference TRBV30 and TRBJ1-5, is SQTIHQWPATLVQPVGSPLSLECTVEGTSNPNLYWYRQAAGRGLQLLFYSVGIGQISSEVPQNLSASRPQDRQFILSSKKLLLSDSGFYLCAWSGSTQGAQPQHFGDGTRLSIL.

This clonotype was seen more than once but under ten times. The rearrangement uses TRBV7-2 and TRBJ1-5, with D unresolved. The germline V and J ends were trimmed by 0 bases and 3 bases, with 9 bases remaining between them. Germline CDR1 SGHTA, CDR2 FQGNSA. The CDR3 has 15 amino acids. CDR3 DNA sequence: TGTGCCAGCAGCTTAGCGCCAGGCCACAATCAGCCCCAGCATTTT. It specifies CASSLAPGHNQPQHF.

The genes are TRBV24-1 and TRBJ1-5; 8 nucleotides align to TRBD1. Germline V gene lookup returns CDR1 KGHDR and CDR2 SFDVKD. This CDR3 contains 16 residues. V lost 4 bases and J lost 6; bases outside the gene matches: 10. CDR3 nucleotide sequence: TGTGCCACCAGTGACCCACAGGGGGATTCCAGTCAGCCCCAGCATTTT. Protein sequence: CATSDPQGDSSQPQHF.

The V call is TRBV6-5, the J call TRBJ2-5, with D possibly TRBD2 on 6 matching bases. The V and J ends lost 0 bases and 9 bases respectively, with 17 bases between them. Germline V CDR1 and CDR2: MNHEY, SVGAGI. This CDR3 region has 15 residues. The CDR3 DNA is TGTGCCAGCAGTTACTCGAGTCGAGCGGGCGCCCCCCAGTACTTC. This gives the protein CASSYSSRAGAPQYF.

This clonotype was seen a handful of times. The chain joins TRBV5-5 to TRBJ2-3, with 7 bases aligning to TRBD2. Germline values: CDR1 SGHKS, CDR2 YYEKEE (reference sequence). This CDR3 comprises 17 residues. J lost 4 bases, V lost 2 bases, and 13 bases had no gene match. The CDR3: CASSFSRHGGRADTQYF. In nucleotides, the CDR3 is TGTGCCAGCAGCTTCTCTCGGCACGGGGGGAGGGCAGATACGCAGTATTTT.

The chain carries TRBV18 and TRBJ2-7; 9 nucleotides agree with TRBD2. The trim removed 0 bases at V and 6 bases at J, leaving 6 bases unmatched. This CDR3 is built from 15 residues. Germline CDR1 reads KGHSH; CDR2 reads LQKENI. CDR3 sequence reads: CASSPPTLAGREQYF. The CDR3, as DNA: TGTGCCAGCTCACCACCTACACTAGCGGGCCGCGAGCAGTACTTC.

This clonotype has more than one count but fewer than ten. The chain joins TRBV12-3 or TRBV12-4 to TRBJ2-3; D is possibly TRBD2 (5 bases). V was clipped by 3 bases and J by 1 base, with 5 bases between them. The CDR3 length is 13 residues. In DNA, the CDR3 is TGTGCCAGCAGTTTCGGGGGCACAGATACGCAGTATTTT. It specifies CASSFGGTDTQYF.

The rearrangement joins TRBV7-9 to TRBJ1-2; D ambiguous. The ends were cut back, 0 bases at V and 8 bases at J, with 19 bases in the middle. Germline V gives CDR1 SEHNR, CDR2 FQNEAQ (reference sequence). The CDR3 loop spans 16 amino acids. For the CDR3, the DNA is TGTGCCAGCAGCTTAGCAGGCGGATCCGCCCTCACAGGCTACACCTTC. Translating gives CASSLAGGSALTGYTF.

V is TRBV20-1 and J is TRBJ1-1; D might be TRBD1 (6 bases). Germline values: CDR1 DFQATT, CDR2 SNEGSKA (reference sequence). The CDR3 contains 13 residues. With 1 base removed from V and 4 bases from J, the gap between germline ends came to 10 bases. This CDR3 reads CSARVTGTTEAFF. As DNA, the CDR3 is TGCAGTGCTAGAGTTACAGGGACCACTGAAGCTTTCTTT.

This sequence joins TRBV30 and TRBJ2-6, with no clear D. Trimming took off 8 bases at V and 7 bases at J, with 15 bases between the two ends. The CDR3 covers 13 residues. Germline values: CDR1 GTSNPN, CDR2 SVGIG (reference sequence). The CDR3 loop is CAGNPGPANVLTF. The CDR3 DNA is TGTGCCGGCAACCCCGGACCAGCCAACGTCCTGACTTTC. Together with reference TRBV30 and TRBJ2-6, the CDR3 gives the full variable domain: SQTIHQWPATLVQPVGSPLSLECTVEGTSNPNLYWYRQAAGRGLQLLFYSVGIGQISSEVPQNLSASRPQDRQFILSSKKLLLSDSGFYLCAGNPGPANVLTFGAGSRLTVL.